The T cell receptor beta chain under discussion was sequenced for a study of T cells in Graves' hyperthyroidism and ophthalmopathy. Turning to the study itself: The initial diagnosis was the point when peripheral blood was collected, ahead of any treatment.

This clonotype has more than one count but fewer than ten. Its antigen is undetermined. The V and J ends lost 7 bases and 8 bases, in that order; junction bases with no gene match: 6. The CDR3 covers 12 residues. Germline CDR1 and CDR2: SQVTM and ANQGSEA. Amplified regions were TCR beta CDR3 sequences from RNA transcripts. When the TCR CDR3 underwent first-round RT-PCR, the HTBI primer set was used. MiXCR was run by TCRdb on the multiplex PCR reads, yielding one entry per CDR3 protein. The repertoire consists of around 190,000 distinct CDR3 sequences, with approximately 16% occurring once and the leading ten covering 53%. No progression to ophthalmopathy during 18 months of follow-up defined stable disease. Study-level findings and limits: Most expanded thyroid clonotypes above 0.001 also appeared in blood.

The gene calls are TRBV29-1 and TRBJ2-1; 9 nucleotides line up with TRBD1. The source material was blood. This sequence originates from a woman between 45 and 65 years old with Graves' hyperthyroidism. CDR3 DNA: TGCAGCGGGAGACAGGGGGTTGATGAGCAGTTCTTC. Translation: CSGRQGVDEQFF.